Listed here is a single T cell receptor beta chain. Its antigen is undetermined. The data were obtained in a study of identifying expanded T cells in peripheral blood. Study results and caveats: Variance in clone template counts between approximately two-week samples significantly increased with total template count across all healthy donors.

The CDR3 length is 17 residues. V trimming: 3 bases; J trimming: 10 bases; junction bases outside the gene matches: 15. Germline V gene data show CDR1 as KGHSH and CDR2 as LQKENI. Collection occurred without any documented infections or immune events in donors. Produced via immunoSEQ multiplex PCR; TCRdb's table is partial and in-frame only. The sample includes under 150,000 clones, about 86% of them seen just once. The chain couples TRBV18 to TRBJ2-1, with 10 positions matching TRBD2. Sequenced: blood. The TCR sequence derives from a person between 18 and 69 years old in good health. CDR3 DNA: TGTGCCAGCTCACCCGCTTTAGCGGGGGGTCCCGGCGGCGAGCAGTTCTTC. Its protein product is CASSPALAGGPGGEQFF.